This T cell receptor (beta chain) derives from a study of CD8 T cells in ankylosing spondylitis. The study, taken as a whole, reports: Significant enrichment of disease-linked clones was reported in matched ankylosing spondylitis synovial fluid. Among TCR beta sequences, a motif of about 8 highly homologous variants appeared characteristic of ankylosing spondylitis blood. Disease-associated clonotypes exhibited CD8+ identity and were relatively infrequent in peripheral blood.

This CDR3 is 14 amino acids long. Germline values: CDR1 MNHNS, CDR2 SASEGT. Trimming pared 8 bases from V and 0 bases from J, leaving 14 bases between. The authors made TCR beta libraries by quantitative 5'-RACE with molecular barcodes. TCRdb recomputed calls from the 5' RACE reads with MiXCR, one row per CDR3 protein. The data hold around 430,000 distinct CDR3 sequences, with under 20% observed a single time. This clonotype was detected a few times. No antigen is known for it. The chain has TRBV6-1 and TRBJ2-7, with a weak D call TRBD1 (7 bases). This clonotype originated in a male donor with ankylosing spondylitis. The sample comprised blood, either unsorted or a sorted T cell fraction (not recorded which). CDR3 coding DNA: TGTGCCAGCGGTCCAGGGGGGCACTCCTACGAGCAGTACTTC. Translation gives CASGPGGHSYEQYF.